These T cell receptor beta chains were read from a single sample in a study of T cell responses to AZD1222 COVID-19 vaccine. Produced via immunoSEQ multiplex PCR; TCRdb's table is partial and in-frame only. This table has 25,000 to 40,000 clones, roughly 88% appearing once. This specimen consisted of peripheral blood, obtained 28 days after the second AZD1222 dose. The receptors were gathered from an adult who received the AZD1222 COVID-19 vaccine. Both conserved end residues are part of each CDR3. Each record gives: D gene, J gene, clone size, V gene, CDR3 DNA, CDR3 protein. D genes are given only for firm matches. Size is stated for part of the rows, as once, few or many counts, or as a class when the clone is expanded.

d_gene: -
j_gene: TRBJ1-5
abundance: once
v_gene: TRBV5-1
CDR3nt: TGCGCCAGCAGCCCCCAGGGCACCGTCAATCAGCCCCAGCATTTT
CDR3aa: CASSPQGTVNQPQHF

d_gene: TRBD1
j_gene: TRBJ1-5
abundance: -
v_gene: TRBV7-2
CDR3nt: TGTGCCAGCAGCTTATGGGACAGCAACAATCAGCCCCAGCATTTT
CDR3aa: CASSLWDSNNQPQHF

d_gene: TRBD1
j_gene: TRBJ2-2
abundance: -
v_gene: TRBV5-1
CDR3nt: TGCGCCAGCAGCTTGTGGGGGACAGGGAACACCGGGGAGCTGTTTTTT
CDR3aa: CASSLWGTGNTGELFF

d_gene: TRBD2
j_gene: TRBJ2-7
abundance: -
v_gene: TRBV18
CDR3nt: TGTGCCAGCTCAACGGGACTAGCGGGCCACGAGCAGTACTTC
CDR3aa: CASSTGLAGHEQYF

d_gene: -
j_gene: TRBJ1-2
abundance: -
v_gene: TRBV6-5
CDR3nt: TGTGCCAGCAGTCCCCGGACCCTGAACTATGGCTACACCTTC
CDR3aa: CASSPRTLNYGYTF

d_gene: -
j_gene: TRBJ2-3
abundance: -
v_gene: TRBV7-3
CDR3nt: TGTGCCAGCAGCCCCCAGTATACCACAGATACGCAGTATTTT
CDR3aa: CASSPQYTTDTQYF

d_gene: -
j_gene: TRBJ1-3
abundance: -
v_gene: TRBV9
CDR3nt: TGTGCCAGCAGCGTAGCTCACGGTTCTGGAAACACCATATATTTT
CDR3aa: CASSVAHGSGNTIYF

d_gene: -
j_gene: TRBJ1-3
abundance: -
v_gene: TRBV7-9
CDR3nt: TGTGCCAGCACCCCCTTTTATGGGTCTGGAAACACCATATATTTT
CDR3aa: CASTPFYGSGNTIYF

d_gene: -
j_gene: TRBJ1-5
abundance: -
v_gene: TRBV20-1
CDR3nt: TGCAGTGCTAGTACACAGACTCTGACCCAGCATTTT
CDR3aa: CSASTQTLTQHF

d_gene: -
j_gene: TRBJ1-4
abundance: once
v_gene: TRBV6-5
CDR3nt: TGTGCCAGCATGGGGGGATGGAATGGGAATGAAAAACTGTTTTTT
CDR3aa: CASMGGWNGNEKLFF

d_gene: -
j_gene: TRBJ2-1
abundance: -
v_gene: TRBV3-1/TRBV3-2
CDR3nt: TGTGCCAGCAGCCAAGAGTACGGGGGCCTGGTACGATTCAATGAGCAGTTCTTC
CDR3aa: CASSQEYGGLVRFNEQFF

d_gene: -
j_gene: TRBJ2-7
abundance: -
v_gene: TRBV27
CDR3nt: TGTGCCAGCAGTTCCTACAGGGTAATCGAGCAGTACTTC
CDR3aa: CASSSYRVIEQYF

d_gene: TRBD1
j_gene: TRBJ2-7
abundance: -
v_gene: TRBV25-1
CDR3nt: TGTGCCAGCCGGGATGACAGGGCAAACTACGAGCAGTACTTC
CDR3aa: CASRDDRANYEQYF

d_gene: TRBD1
j_gene: TRBJ2-7
abundance: -
v_gene: TRBV5-1
CDR3nt: TGCGCCAGCAGCTTGTTGACAGGGGGGAACTACGAGCAGTACTTC
CDR3aa: CASSLLTGGNYEQYF

d_gene: TRBD1
j_gene: TRBJ1-1
abundance: -
v_gene: TRBV5-6
CDR3nt: TGTGCCAGCAGCGCCCTCGGGACAGGGAGGAGGGAGAAAGCTTTCTTT
CDR3aa: CASSALGTGRREKAFF

d_gene: -
j_gene: TRBJ1-5
abundance: -
v_gene: TRBV4-1
CDR3nt: TGCGCCAGCAGCCAAGAATTGGAGTTGAATCAGCCCCAGCATTTT
CDR3aa: CASSQELELNQPQHF

d_gene: TRBD1
j_gene: TRBJ1-6
abundance: -
v_gene: TRBV6-5
CDR3nt: TGTGCCAGCAGGGGACAGGGGGCCAGTTCACCCCTCCACTTT
CDR3aa: CASRGQGASSPLHF

d_gene: -
j_gene: TRBJ2-7
abundance: -
v_gene: TRBV7-5
CDR3nt: TGTGCCAGAAGCTTAAGGGAAAGCTACGAGCAGTACTTC
CDR3aa: CARSLRESYEQYF

d_gene: -
j_gene: TRBJ1-1
abundance: -
v_gene: TRBV5-1
CDR3nt: TGCGCCAGCAGCTTGATTAGGGGCGGGACTGAAGCTTTCTTT
CDR3aa: CASSLIRGGTEAFF

d_gene: -
j_gene: TRBJ2-1
abundance: -
v_gene: TRBV24-1
CDR3nt: TGTGCCACCAGTGATAAAGGGCGGGGGACATACAATGAGCAGTTCTTC
CDR3aa: CATSDKGRGTYNEQFF

d_gene: -
j_gene: TRBJ1-5
abundance: -
v_gene: TRBV4-3
CDR3nt: TGCGCCAGCAGCCAAATTGCGGGGCAGACCGAGTCCCAGCATTTT
CDR3aa: CASSQIAGQTESQHF

d_gene: TRBD1
j_gene: TRBJ1-5
abundance: few
v_gene: TRBV19
CDR3nt: TGTGCCAGTAGTCCATCAAGGACAGGGCCCAGCAATCAGCCCCAGCATTTT
CDR3aa: CASSPSRTGPSNQPQHF

d_gene: -
j_gene: TRBJ1-1
abundance: -
v_gene: TRBV15
CDR3nt: TGTGCCACCAGCAGAGTCTGGCCAGAGAACACTGAAGCTTTCTTT
CDR3aa: CATSRVWPENTEAFF

d_gene: -
j_gene: TRBJ1-3
abundance: -
v_gene: TRBV9
CDR3nt: TGTGCCAGCAGCGTTTTGGGAGCCATGGCGGGAAACACCATATATTTT
CDR3aa: CASSVLGAMAGNTIYF

d_gene: TRBD1
j_gene: TRBJ2-5
abundance: -
v_gene: TRBV28
CDR3nt: TGTGCCAGCAGTTCCCCGGACAGGGAAGAGACCCAGTACTTC
CDR3aa: CASSSPDREETQYF

d_gene: -
j_gene: TRBJ2-1
abundance: once
v_gene: TRBV6-2/TRBV6-3
CDR3nt: TGTGCCAGCAGTTACTTAGGCAGACGAGATGAGTTCTTC
CDR3aa: CASSYLGRRDEFF

d_gene: -
j_gene: TRBJ2-5
abundance: few
v_gene: TRBV9
CDR3nt: TGTGCCAGCAGCGTAGGAAGGGCCCGAGAGACCCAGTACTTC
CDR3aa: CASSVGRARETQYF

d_gene: -
j_gene: TRBJ2-3
abundance: once
v_gene: TRBV6-5
CDR3nt: TGTGCCAGCAGTTCCATAACAGGGCGGTCGGATACGCAGTATTTT
CDR3aa: CASSSITGRSDTQYF

d_gene: -
j_gene: TRBJ2-7
abundance: -
v_gene: TRBV27
CDR3nt: TGTGCCAGCAGCCTCGGGACGCCGGGGACCTACGAGCAGTACTTC
CDR3aa: CASSLGTPGTYEQYF

d_gene: -
j_gene: TRBJ1-3
abundance: -
v_gene: TRBV7-9
CDR3nt: TGTGCCAGCAGTCAAAATGACGGGGGAAACACCATATATTTT
CDR3aa: CASSQNDGGNTIYF

d_gene: TRBD1
j_gene: TRBJ1-2
abundance: -
v_gene: TRBV6-5
CDR3nt: TGTGCCAGCAGGAGCGGGACAGGGGGCTTCTATGGCTACACCTTC
CDR3aa: CASRSGTGGFYGYTF

d_gene: -
j_gene: TRBJ1-2
abundance: -
v_gene: TRBV28
CDR3nt: TGTGCCAGCAGTTTAGCCCAAGACATCGGCCCTTATGGCTACACCTTC
CDR3aa: CASSLAQDIGPYGYTF

d_gene: -
j_gene: TRBJ1-6
abundance: -
v_gene: TRBV5-1
CDR3nt: TGCGCCAGCAGCTTAGCAGGGCGTTCACCCCTCCACTTT
CDR3aa: CASSLAGRSPLHF

d_gene: -
j_gene: TRBJ1-2
abundance: -
v_gene: TRBV6-5
CDR3nt: TGTGCCAGCAGTCACATTTGGACAGATAACTATGGCTACACCTTC
CDR3aa: CASSHIWTDNYGYTF

d_gene: TRBD1
j_gene: TRBJ2-7
abundance: once
v_gene: TRBV6-5
CDR3nt: TGTGCCAGCAGTTACGGGACAGGGGCCTACGAGCAGTACTTC
CDR3aa: CASSYGTGAYEQYF

d_gene: TRBD1
j_gene: TRBJ1-5
abundance: -
v_gene: TRBV6-2/TRBV6-3
CDR3nt: TGTGCCAGCAGTTACTCCCCGACAGGGGCCCAGCATTTT
CDR3aa: CASSYSPTGAQHF

d_gene: -
j_gene: TRBJ1-2
abundance: -
v_gene: TRBV18
CDR3nt: TGTGCCAGCTCACCCGGACGGGCGGACTATGGCTACACCTTC
CDR3aa: CASSPGRADYGYTF

d_gene: TRBD2
j_gene: TRBJ2-1
abundance: -
v_gene: TRBV11-3
CDR3nt: TGTGCCAGCAGCTTAGCGGGGGGGCTCAATGAGCAGTTCTTC
CDR3aa: CASSLAGGLNEQFF

d_gene: -
j_gene: TRBJ2-7
abundance: -
v_gene: TRBV6-5
CDR3nt: TGCACGAGTGGCCAGCTGGCCTACGAGCAGTACTTC
CDR3aa: CTSGQLAYEQYF

d_gene: -
j_gene: TRBJ2-2
abundance: -
v_gene: TRBV7-2
CDR3nt: TGTGCCAGCAGCTTACTACAGGTTACGAACACCGGGGAGCTGTTTTTT
CDR3aa: CASSLLQVTNTGELFF

d_gene: -
j_gene: TRBJ2-7
abundance: -
v_gene: TRBV27
CDR3nt: TGTGCCAGCAGTTCAGACCCCATCTACGAGCAGTACTTC
CDR3aa: CASSSDPIYEQYF